The 18 T cell receptor beta chains below were found in one sample sequenced in a study of shared clonotypes between healthy human individuals. The method was immunoSEQ multiplex PCR; TCRdb's version includes in-frame clones alone and lacks a portion of them. Among about 1.5 million clones listed, over 95% were seen once. Sequencing was carried out using naive CD4+ T cells sorted from blood. The subset here: CD45RA+ positively selected. The receptors stem from a man aged 25 to 40 in good health.

The chain carries TRBV11-2 and TRBJ1-4; 7 bases are a match to TRBD1. J gave up 7 bases and V 5 bases, and 7 bases lay outside the gene matches. Looked up from germline, CDR1 is SGHAT and CDR2 is FQNNGV. The CDR3 loop spans 14 amino acids. CDR3 amino acids: CASSRDSLSEKLFF. The CDR3 DNA is TGTGCCAGCAGCCGGGACAGCCTTTCTGAAAAACTGTTTTTT.

The chain recombines TRBV9 with TRBJ2-7, with D unresolved. With 0 bases removed from V and 7 bases from J, the gap between germline ends came to 11 bases. In germline, CDR1 is SGDLS, CDR2 YYNGEE. The CDR3 covers 13 residues. The CDR3 loop reads CASSVGPIGEQYF. The CDR3 DNA follows: TGTGCCAGCAGCGTAGGGCCAATAGGGGAGCAGTACTTC.

The chain combines TRBV2 with TRBJ2-5, with D hard to call. Trimming took 3 bases from V and 2 from J, leaving 16 bases between them. The CDR3 has 16 residues. In germline, CDR1 is SNHLY, CDR2 FYNNEI. The CDR3 here is CASSEDASHFQETQYF. The CDR3 DNA follows: TGTGCCAGCAGTGAGGATGCTAGTCATTTTCAAGAGACCCAGTACTTC.

The chain is built from TRBV6-1 and TRBJ2-7; the D gene is possibly TRBD2 (6 bases). The CDR3 has 13 amino acids. Trimming shortened V by 4 bases and J by 1 base, and 8 bases separated the two germline ends. Looked up from germline, CDR1 is MNHNS and CDR2 is SASEGT. The chain's CDR3 is CASSGGLSYEQYF. The CDR3 DNA sequence: TGTGCCAGCAGTGGGGGACTTTCCTACGAGCAGTACTTC.

The V and J genes are TRBV5-4 and TRBJ2-2, with 15 bases lining up with TRBD2. The CDR3 spans 17 residues. After removal of 9 bases from V and 1 base from J, the junction contained 7 bases not matched to a gene. Germline assignment: CDR1 SGHNT and CDR2 YYREEE (reference sequence). This chain's CDR3 is CATGLAGGLLNTGELFF. CDR3 coding DNA: TGTGCCACGGGACTAGCGGGAGGCCTCTTGAACACCGGGGAGCTGTTTTTT.

About this clone: This specimen includes other DNA sequences encoding the same CDR3. This chain joins TRBV10-3 and TRBJ2-7; D unclear. CDR1 ENHRY and CDR2 SYGVKD come from the germline V gene. V lost 6 bases and J lost 2, with 5 bases in between. The CDR3 loop spans 11 amino acids. The CDR3 region is CAISAAYEQYF. CDR3 DNA sequence: TGTGCCATCAGCGCGGCCTACGAGCAGTACTTC.

This chain links TRBV7-6 with TRBJ2-1, with TRBD2 as a possible D gene (6 bases). Germline CDR1 reads SGHVS; CDR2 reads FNYEAQ. With 3 bases removed from V and 2 bases from J, the gap between germline ends came to 14 bases. This CDR3 has 16 residues. This CDR3 is CASSLGGGVPYNEQFF. The CDR3 bases are TGTGCCAGCAGCTTGGGGGGAGGAGTACCCTACAATGAGCAGTTCTTC.

This clone was counted once. V usage is TRBV11-2 and J usage is TRBJ2-7; tentatively, D is TRBD2 (5 bases). V gave up 4 bases and J gave up 2 bases, with 6 bases separating them. The CDR3 contains 12 residues. From germline, CDR1 is SGHAT and CDR2 FQNNGV. The CDR3 bases are TGTGCCAGCAGCTCCGGGGCCTACGAGCAGTACTTC. The encoded protein is CASSSGAYEQYF.

The genes are TRBV18 and TRBJ2-1, with TRBD2 identical over 10 bases. The CDR3 is made up of 18 amino acids. Trimming took 2 bases from V and 1 from J; bases not matched to a gene: 8. Per germline, CDR1 KGHSH and CDR2 LQKENI. The CDR3 here is CASSPTPSGRGSYNEQFF. The CDR3 nucleotides read TGTGCCAGCTCACCAACCCCCAGCGGGAGGGGTTCCTACAATGAGCAGTTCTTC.

The V call is TRBV7-8, the J call TRBJ2-3, with TRBD2 as a possible D gene (5 bases). Between the trimmed V and J ends, which lost 5 bases and 2 bases, there was a span of 14 bases. This CDR3 spans 15 amino acids. Germline loops: CDR1 SGHVS, CDR2 FQNEAQ. CDR3 DNA: TGTGCCAGCAGCGTAGGAGGCGACACCACAGATACGCAGTATTTT. It specifies CASSVGGDTTDTQYF. Together with reference TRBV7-8 and TRBJ2-3, the CDR3 gives the full variable domain: GAGVSQSPRYKVAKRGQDVALRCDPISGHVSLFWYQQALGQGPEFLTYFQNEAQLDKSGLPSDRFFAERPEGSVSTLKIQRTQQEDSAVYLCASSVGGDTTDTQYFGPGTRLTVL.

The J gene is TRBJ2-7, the V gene TRBV14; D gene unclear. Trimming cost V 3 bases and J 0 bases, with 21 bases left between them. Germline V lookup: CDR1 SGHDN, CDR2 FVKESK. The CDR3 has 18 residues. The CDR3 nucleotides are TGTGCCAGCAGCCACCGGAAAGGTGCGATCCCCTTCTCCTACGAGCAGTACTTC. Translated: CASSHRKGAIPFSYEQYF.

This chain joins TRBV7-2 and TRBJ1-5; TRBD1 aligns across 8 bases. Germline CDR1 SGHTA, CDR2 FQGNSA. V lost 1 base to trimming and J lost 3 bases; unmatched junction nucleotides: 5. The CDR3 is 16 amino acids. CDR3 DNA sequence: TGTGCCAGCAGCTTAGTGGGGGGACAGGTCAATCAGCCCCAGCATTTT. Its protein product is CASSLVGGQVNQPQHF.

The gene calls are TRBV9 and TRBJ2-1, with 11 bases lining up with TRBD2. CDR3 size: 17 residues. V gave up 4 bases and J gave up 6 bases; unmatched junction bases: 12. Germline CDR1 reads SGDLS; CDR2 reads YYNGEE. CDR3 residues: CASSSSPGTSGFNEQFF. DNA for the CDR3: TGTGCCAGCAGCTCTAGCCCCGGGACTAGCGGTTTCAATGAGCAGTTCTTC.

With regard to this clone: The same CDR3 can be traced to other DNA sequences in this sample. This sequence joins TRBV2 and TRBJ1-3; D perhaps matches TRBD1 (5 bases). Trimming stripped 8 bases from V and 0 bases from J, with 8 bases between. Germline CDR1 is SNHLY and CDR2 is FYNNEI. The CDR3 length is 13 residues. The CDR3 sequence: CASGGSSGNTIYF. Written as DNA, the CDR3 is TGTGCCAGCGGGGGAAGCTCTGGAAACACCATATATTTT. Filled out from reference TRBV2 and TRBJ1-3, the complete variable domain reads EPEVTQTPSHQVTQMGQEVILRCVPISNHLYFYWYRQILGQKVEFLVSFYNNEISEKSEIFDDQFSVERPDGSNFTLKIRSTKLEDSAMYFCASGGSSGNTIYFGEGSWLTVV.

About this clone itself: The same CDR3 arises from other DNA sequences in this sample as well. The J gene is TRBJ2-5, the V gene TRBV18; no definite D call. Germline V gene lookup returns CDR1 KGHSH and CDR2 LQKENI. The V end lost 1 base, the J end lost 2 bases, and 8 bases lay between the germline ends. CDR3 length: 14 residues. CDR3 amino acids: CASSPRADQETQYF. CDR3 nucleotide sequence: TGTGCCAGCTCACCACGGGCCGATCAAGAGACCCAGTACTTC.

The gene calls are TRBV5-1 and TRBJ1-3; TRBD1 is a possible D gene (5 bases). The V and J ends lost 4 bases and 2 bases respectively, with 13 bases between them. This CDR3 is 15 amino acids long. Germline lookup yields CDR1 SGHRS and CDR2 YFSETQ. Here the CDR3 reads CASSVGTDPGNTIYF. CDR3 in DNA: TGCGCCAGCAGCGTGGGGACTGACCCTGGAAACACCATATATTTT.

CDR3: CASSSTVNTGELFF. For the CDR3, the DNA is TGCGCCAGCAGCTCGACAGTGAACACCGGGGAGCTGTTTTTT. J is TRBJ2-2 and V is TRBV5-1; weak D call: TRBD1 (5 bases). CDR3 length: 14 residues. V gave up 3 bases and J gave up 1 base, with 7 bases separating them. Per the germline V gene, CDR1 is SGHRS and CDR2 is YFSETQ.

The V gene is TRBV19, the J gene TRBJ2-5; D is perhaps TRBD1 or TRBD2 (5 bases each). This CDR3 spans 14 amino acids. CDR1 and CDR2 from the germline V gene are LNHDA and SQIVND (reference sequence). V was trimmed by 6 bases and J by 5 bases, leaving 16 bases between them. The DNA for the CDR3 is TGTGCCAGTAGGGACTTGGGTGAGGGGGAGACCCAGTACTTC. Residues: CASRDLGEGETQYF.